The entry below gives a single T cell receptor beta chain sequence along with its context. What it binds is unknown. The data stem from a study of T-cell memory formation after mild COVID-19. On the study more broadly: TCR clustering was largely donor specific. Notes on the study in general: Some clones that responded turned up in pre-infection memory, which suggests that cross-reactive memory joined in.

TCRdb recomputed calls from the 5' RACE reads with MiXCR, one row per CDR3 protein. This sample has roughly 380,000 distinct CDR3 sequences, with 25% to 30% found just once. Trimming stripped 10 bases from V and 3 bases from J, with 16 bases between. CDR3 size: 13 residues. Germline loops: CDR1 SGHVS, CDR2 FQNEAQ. Sequencing was done on a sample of PBMCs or a T cell subset sorted from them (not recorded which). The chain has TRBV7-8 and TRBJ2-7, with D possibly TRBD2 on 6 matching bases. The origin of this receptor is an adult woman who had mild COVID-19 (a few samples of this study predate the infection). Cell type and time point are not known. The CDR3 is CAIGGPDNYEQYF. The CDR3 nucleotides are TGTGCCATCGGGGGACCGGACAACTACGAGCAGTACTTC.